This TCR beta chain emerged from a study of human T cells and chemical hapten exposure. In the study overall: Across samples, TCR yields varied, mostly owing to small differences in pooled library volumes.

TCRdb re-called the RACE reads with MiXCR, one entry per CDR3 protein. The sample has approximately 86,000 distinct CDR3 sequences; 11% are singletons. Time point: patch test 3, about 24 weeks after DPC sensitization. The treatment denotes: therapeutic diphenylcyclopropenone sensitization with weekly scalp DPC. The CDR3 runs to 14 residues. The germline gives CDR1 MNHNS, CDR2 SASEGT. Study-wide results and limits: The presence of alopecia in the donors means their immune response may differ from healthy people's.

Concerning this clonotype itself: Its matching antigen is unknown. A much more abundant neighbour one base away suggests this may be a read error.

This TCR came from a woman aged 25 to 39 with alopecia areata. Some clones in this sample may be carry-over from other donors' samples. The V call is TRBV6-1, the J call TRBJ1-4, with D uncertain. The sequenced sample was whole blood, obtained in connection with sensitization to the hapten diphenylcyclopropenone (DPC). CDR3 bases: TGTACCAGCTTTGGGTTTGGGATTAATGAAAAACTGTTTTTT. Translated: CTSFGFGINEKLFF.